This is a list of T cell receptor beta chains from one sample in a study of blood T cell repertoires in COVID-19. The repertoire was sequenced with immunoSEQ multiplex PCR; TCRdb's copy has only in-frame clones and lacks some. The top ten hold around a quarter of the sample, which has fewer than 100,000 clones, more than 75% seen once. Sequenced: peripheral blood. The receptors stem from a human donor in a cohort sampled during active COVID-19. The CDR3 runs from the conserved cysteine through the conserved F or W. D genes are given only for firm matches. The size entry is marked missing in some rows and otherwise reads once, few, many or a size class.

V gene: TRBV5-5
D gene: NA
J gene: TRBJ1-1
clone size: NA
CDR3 protein: CASSAEGVLMNTEAFF
CDR3 DNA: TGTGCCAGCAGCGCGGAAGGGGTACTTATGAACACTGAAGCTTTCTTT

V gene: TRBV5-1
D gene: NA
J gene: TRBJ1-4
clone size: NA
CDR3 protein: CASRGLSNEKLFF
CDR3 DNA: TGCGCCAGCAGGGGCCTGAGTAATGAAAAACTGTTTTTT

V gene: TRBV19
D gene: NA
J gene: TRBJ1-4
clone size: few
CDR3 protein: CASSNWGSNEKLFF
CDR3 DNA: TGTGCCAGTAGTAATTGGGGCTCAAATGAAAAACTGTTTTTT

V gene: TRBV3-1/TRBV3-2
D gene: TRBD1
J gene: TRBJ2-7
clone size: once
CDR3 protein: CASSHRGQRDEQYF
CDR3 DNA: TGTGCCAGCAGCCACAGGGGGCAAAGGGACGAGCAGTACTTC

V gene: TRBV9
D gene: NA
J gene: TRBJ2-7
clone size: NA
CDR3 protein: CASSVGLSYEQYF
CDR3 DNA: TGTGCCAGCAGCGTAGGACTATCCTACGAGCAGTACTTC

V gene: TRBV11-2
D gene: TRBD1
J gene: TRBJ1-1
clone size: NA
CDR3 protein: CASSSTGVVNTEAFF
CDR3 DNA: TGTGCCAGCAGTTCTACAGGGGTCGTGAACACTGAAGCTTTCTTT

V gene: TRBV11-3
D gene: NA
J gene: TRBJ2-5
clone size: NA
CDR3 protein: CASSLGREETQYF
CDR3 DNA: TGTGCCAGCAGCTTAGGGAGAGAAGAGACCCAGTACTTC

V gene: TRBV2
D gene: NA
J gene: TRBJ1-1
clone size: NA
CDR3 protein: CATQEGGVAEAFF
CDR3 DNA: TGTGCCACCCAGGAAGGGGGGGTGGCTGAAGCTTTCTTT

V gene: TRBV9
D gene: NA
J gene: TRBJ2-3
clone size: NA
CDR3 protein: CASSSRVGHSTGGLTDTQYF
CDR3 DNA: TGTGCCAGCAGTTCTAGGGTGGGACATTCCACAGGAGGCCTCACAGATACGCAGTATTTT

V gene: TRBV7-3
D gene: TRBD1
J gene: TRBJ2-3
clone size: NA
CDR3 protein: CASSPGTGTDTQYF
CDR3 DNA: TGTGCCAGCAGCCCTGGGACAGGCACAGATACGCAGTATTTT

V gene: TRBV11-2
D gene: NA
J gene: TRBJ2-5
clone size: NA
CDR3 protein: CASSISTGGPGETQYF
CDR3 DNA: TGTGCCAGCAGCATCTCCACCGGGGGGCCTGGGGAGACCCAGTACTTC

V gene: TRBV2
D gene: TRBD1
J gene: TRBJ2-2
clone size: NA
CDR3 protein: CASSDRVNGELFF
CDR3 DNA: TGTGCCAGCAGCGACAGGGTTAACGGGGAGCTGTTTTTT

V gene: TRBV19
D gene: NA
J gene: TRBJ1-3
clone size: NA
CDR3 protein: CASTPPAGSSGNTIYF
CDR3 DNA: TGTGCCAGTACCCCACCTGCTGGGAGCTCTGGAAACACCATATATTTT

V gene: TRBV15
D gene: TRBD2
J gene: TRBJ2-1
clone size: NA
CDR3 protein: CATSRQGLAQYEQFF
CDR3 DNA: TGTGCCACCAGCAGACAAGGACTAGCCCAGTATGAGCAGTTCTTC

V gene: TRBV24-1
D gene: NA
J gene: TRBJ2-1
clone size: NA
CDR3 protein: CATSDYPGESYNEQFF
CDR3 DNA: TGTGCCACCAGTGATTATCCGGGGGAGTCCTACAATGAGCAGTTCTTC

V gene: TRBV4-2
D gene: NA
J gene: TRBJ1-2
clone size: NA
CDR3 protein: CASSLANYGYTF
CDR3 DNA: TGTGCCAGCAGCCTAGCTAACTATGGCTACACCTTC

V gene: TRBV5-5
D gene: TRBD1
J gene: TRBJ1-2
clone size: once
CDR3 protein: CASSPSSGGYGYTF
CDR3 DNA: TGTGCCAGCAGCCCTTCGTCAGGGGGCTATGGCTACACCTTC

V gene: TRBV21-1
D gene: NA
J gene: TRBJ2-3
clone size: NA
CDR3 protein: CASSKTAGLLCDTQYF
CDR3 DNA: TGTGCCAGCAGCAAAACAGCGGGGCTCTTGTGTGATACGCAGTATTTT

V gene: TRBV9
D gene: NA
J gene: TRBJ2-3
clone size: NA
CDR3 protein: CASSVVGAADTQYF
CDR3 DNA: TGTGCCAGCAGCGTAGTAGGGGCCGCAGATACGCAGTATTTT

V gene: TRBV18
D gene: NA
J gene: TRBJ2-5
clone size: few
CDR3 protein: CASSPAGETQYF
CDR3 DNA: TGTGCCAGCTCACCGGCAGGGGAGACCCAGTACTTC

V gene: TRBV3-1/TRBV3-2
D gene: TRBD1
J gene: TRBJ1-1
clone size: few
CDR3 protein: CASSPSDRGHTEAFF
CDR3 DNA: TGTGCCAGCAGCCCCTCGGACAGGGGTCATACTGAAGCTTTCTTT

V gene: TRBV23-1
D gene: TRBD1
J gene: TRBJ1-5
clone size: NA
CDR3 protein: CASSLYRTGWWNQPQHF
CDR3 DNA: TGCGCCAGCAGTTTATACCGGACAGGGTGGTGGAATCAGCCCCAGCATTTT